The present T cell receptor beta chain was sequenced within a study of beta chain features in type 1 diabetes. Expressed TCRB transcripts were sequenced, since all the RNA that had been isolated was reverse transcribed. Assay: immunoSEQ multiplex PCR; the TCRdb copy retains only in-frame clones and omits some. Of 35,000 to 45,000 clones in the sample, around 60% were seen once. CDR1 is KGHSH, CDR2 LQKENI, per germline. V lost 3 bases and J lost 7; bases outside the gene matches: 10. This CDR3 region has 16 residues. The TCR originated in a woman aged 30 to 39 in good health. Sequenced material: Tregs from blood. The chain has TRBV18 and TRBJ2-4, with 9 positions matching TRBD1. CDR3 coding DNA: TGTGCCAGCTCACCGACCGCCGGGACAGGGCCGAACATTCAGTACTTC. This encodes CASSPTAGTGPNIQYF.